This T cell receptor beta chain was identified in a study of regulatory T cells in long-lasting Graves disease. Sample time point: newly diagnosed GD, antithyroid drugs for less than 3 months. PBMCs provided the RNA from which the TCR library was made. To make TCR beta libraries, researchers used iRepertoire HTBI primers and Arm-PCR of CDR3 regions. Each CDR3 protein is one row after TCRdb ran MiXCR on the multiplex PCR reads. The table shows over 500,000 distinct CDR3 sequences, with roughly 15% occurring only once. Another study also made use of these data, one on T cells in Graves' hyperthyroidism and ophthalmopathy.

The source of this sequence is a woman younger than 45 with Graves disease. The material sequenced was peripheral blood mononuclear cells (PBMCs), taken at new diagnosis, from a patient treated with antithyroid drugs.

The CDR3, as DNA: TGTGCCAGCTCACCCTTGGGCGAGGGTACTGAAGCTTTCTTT. This encodes CASSPLGEGTEAFF. The chain recombines TRBV18 with TRBJ1-1, with D unclear. V was trimmed by 3 bases and J by 5 bases, leaving 13 bases between them. The CDR3 covers 14 residues. CDR1 and CDR2 from the germline V gene are KGHSH and LQKENI.